This is a list of T cell receptor beta chains from one sample in a study of metastatic and nonmetastatic thyroid tumors. TCRdb re-called the PCR reads through MiXCR. The sample shows tens of thousands of clones, 4% to 5% of them seen only once. Sequencing used blood. The receptors were gathered from a female donor with papillary thyroid cancer or a benign thyroid nodule (not recorded which). Some clones in this sample may be carry-over from other donors' samples. The CDR3 runs from the conserved cysteine through the conserved F or W. The D gene is left open where the match is weak. Size is stated for part of the rows, as once, few or many counts, or as a class when the clone is expanded.

D	V	J	size	DNA	CDR3
-	TRBV6-1	TRBJ1-6	many	TGTGCCAGCAGTTATGGGCGCGTGGGGGGTTCACCCCTCCACTTT	CASSYGRVGGSPLHF
-	TRBV7-9	TRBJ1-5	few	TGTGCCAGCAGCTTAGGGGGGCGCGATCAGCCCCAGCATTTT	CASSLGGRDQPQHF
-	TRBV5-1	TRBJ2-7	many	TGCGCCAGCAGCTTGGGAGCATTCTACGAGCAGTACTTC	CASSLGAFYEQYF
-	TRBV12-3/TRBV12-4	TRBJ1-6	few	TGTGCCAGCAGGCGCGGACAGCTCTATAATTCACCCCTCCACTTT	CASRRGQLYNSPLHF
-	TRBV5-6	TRBJ2-7	many	TGTGCCAGCAGCTTGTTCGGCTACTCTTACGAGCAGTACTTC	CASSLFGYSYEQYF
-	TRBV7-8	TRBJ2-1	medium-sized	TGTGCCAGCAGCTTGCGTCCGTACAATGAGCAGTTCTTC	CASSLRPYNEQFF
-	TRBV24-1	TRBJ2-1	many	TGTGCCACCAGTTCAGGGCTAGGGATTCACAATGAGCAGTTCTTC	CATSSGLGIHNEQFF
-	TRBV6-1	TRBJ1-2	many	TGTGCCAGCAGTAACAACCAGCCTAACTATGGCTACACCTTC	CASSNNQPNYGYTF
-	TRBV6-1	TRBJ2-2	many	TGTGCCAGCACGGTGACAGGCCCCTTCCAAAACGGGGAGCTGTTTTTT	CASTVTGPFQNGELFF
TRBD1	TRBV6-1	TRBJ2-7	many	TGTGCCAGCAGCGGGACAGCGGTGGTCGAGCAGTACTTC	CASSGTAVVEQYF
TRBD1	TRBV6-1	TRBJ2-5	many	TGTGCCAGCAGCTCCGATCGGGGGACAGGGGGCGAGACCCAGTACTTC	CASSSDRGTGGETQYF
TRBD1	TRBV12-5	TRBJ2-6	many	TGTGCTAGTGGCCTCGACAGGGCCCCTGGGGCCAACGTCCTGACTTTC	CASGLDRAPGANVLTF
-	TRBV4-1	TRBJ1-4	-	TGCGCCAGCAGCCAGCGATTGGCGGGTGCAACTAATGAAAAACTGTTTTTT	CASSQRLAGATNEKLFF
TRBD1	TRBV18	TRBJ2-3	-	TGTGCCAGCTCACCCGGGGACAGGCCAGATACGCAGTATTTT	CASSPGDRPDTQYF
-	TRBV12-3/TRBV12-4	TRBJ2-6	few	TGTGCCAGCGGGTTGGGACAAGGGGCTGGGGCCAACGTCCTGACTTTC	CASGLGQGAGANVLTF
TRBD1	TRBV27	TRBJ2-2	few	TGTGCCAGCAGACGGACAGGCGTCACCGGTGAGCTGTTTTTT	CASRRTGVTGELFF
TRBD2	TRBV6-2/TRBV6-3	TRBJ2-2	-	TGTGCCAGCTCCCCCGGGACTAGCGGTAGGGCCACCGGGGAGCTGTTTTTT	CASSPGTSGRATGELFF
TRBD1	TRBV19	TRBJ1-1	many	TGTGCCAGTAGTCTTAACAGGGGGCGATCCACTGAAGCTTTCTTT	CASSLNRGRSTEAFF
-	TRBV2	TRBJ2-5	-	TGTGCCAGCAGTCAGCAGGGTCGGACCCAGTACTTC	CASSQQGRTQYF